This entry lists 24 T cell receptor beta chains sequenced from one sample in a study of cytomegalovirus exposure and HLA in healthy donors. 13 Jbeta primers and 60 Vbeta primers were used for the PCR. Assay used: immunoSEQ multiplex PCR; TCRdb lists only in-frame clones, some missing. The data contain about 160,000 clones, about 80% of them singletons. The specimen was PBMCs. The receptor set was obtained from a man under 40 in good health and CMV-seronegative.

This clone has just one count. Additional DNA sequences in this sample encode the identical CDR3. The CDR3 protein is CASSQEWRAGGVETQYF. CDR3 DNA: TGCGCCAGCAGCCAAGAATGGAGGGCGGGGGGTGTAGAGACCCAGTACTTC. The rearrangement uses TRBV4-1 and TRBJ2-5; 8 nucleotides line up with TRBD2. Germline CDR1 is MGHRA and CDR2 is YSYEKL. The CDR3 has 17 amino acids. V shed 0 bases, J shed 4 bases, and the junction held 10 bases outside the gene matches.

In the case of this clone: A read error may account for a junction end that differs from germline. The chain carries TRBV4-1 and TRBJ2-7, with D tentatively TRBD2 (5 bases). Germline CDR1 and CDR2: MGHRA and YSYEKL. The CDR3 is 13 residues long. In DNA, the CDR3 is TGCGCCAGCAGCCAAGATTTAACGGGGTCCCATTCCTTC. As protein: CASSQDLTGSHSF.

V gene TRBV10-3 combines with J gene TRBJ1-6; TRBD1 agrees at 7 bases. The length of the CDR3 is 16 residues. V gave up 2 bases and J gave up 5 bases; unmatched junction bases: 6. The germline CDR1 and CDR2 sequences are ENHRY and SYGVKD. Here the CDR3 DNA reads TGTGCCATCAGTGAGACCTGGACAGGAGATAATTCACCCCTCCACTTT. This gives the protein CAISETWTGDNSPLHF.

This chain joins TRBV7-8 and TRBJ2-3; 8 bases match TRBD2. Germline loops: CDR1 SGHVS, CDR2 FQNEAQ. The ends lost 5 bases at V and 8 bases at J; junction bases unmatched: 9. CDR3 size: 14 residues. The DNA for the CDR3 is TGTGCCAGCAGCCTTGGAAGCGGGAGTGGTACGCAGTATTTT. This sequence encodes CASSLGSGSGTQYF.

This chain links TRBV28 with TRBJ2-5; tentative D call: TRBD2 (6 bases). This CDR3 is built from 15 residues. Germline V CDR1 and CDR2: MDHEN, SYDVKM. V was clipped by 5 bases and J by 2 bases, with 15 bases between them. This CDR3 is CASSPHWGRQETQYF. The CDR3 coding sequence is TGTGCCAGCAGTCCTCACTGGGGGAGGCAAGAGACCCAGTACTTC.

The CDR3 spells CASSYSSRYNTEAFF. DNA for the CDR3: TGTGCCAGCAGTTACTCGAGCAGGTACAACACTGAAGCTTTCTTT. The rearrangement joins TRBV6-6 to TRBJ1-1; D ambiguous. The CDR3 is 15 residues long. The germline CDR1 and CDR2 sequences are MNHNY and SVGAGI (reference sequence). With 0 bases removed from V and 2 bases from J, the gap between germline ends came to 10 bases.

This clone was detected once. The chain combines TRBV5-1 with TRBJ1-2; TRBD1 matches at 7 bases. Germline V gives CDR1 SGHRS, CDR2 YFSETQ. With V trimmed by 2 bases and J by 3 bases, 4 bases remained unmatched. The CDR3 is made up of 14 amino acids. CDR3 nucleotide sequence: TGCGCCAGCAGCTTCCCCGGGACAGACTATGGCTACACCTTC. This sequence encodes CASSFPGTDYGYTF.

The genes are TRBV11-2 and TRBJ2-1; D not certain. This CDR3 contains 14 residues. Trimming took 8 bases from V and 0 from J, leaving 11 bases between them. In germline, CDR1 is SGHAT, CDR2 FQNNGV. The CDR3 DNA is TGTGCCAGCCAGGCCATGAGCTCCTACAATGAGCAGTTCTTC. This translates into CASQAMSSYNEQFF.

The chain carries TRBV11-2 and TRBJ1-4, with D perhaps TRBD1 (5 bases). CDR1 and CDR2 from the germline V gene are SGHAT and FQNNGV. V was pared by 4 bases and J by 5 bases, with 11 bases between. This CDR3 region has 14 residues. The CDR3 sequence: CASSYGQGNEKLFF. As DNA, the CDR3 is TGTGCCAGCAGCTACGGACAAGGAAATGAAAAACTGTTTTTT.

This clone was seen only once. V and J are TRBV28 and TRBJ1-1; 11 bases are a match to TRBD1. The junction had 6 bases not matched to a gene; V was cut back by 5 bases and J by 1 base. Germline V gene data show CDR1 as MDHEN and CDR2 as SYDVKM. The CDR3 has 16 amino acids. The CDR3 coding sequence is TGTGCCAGCAGTATCGGGACAGGGGGTAGGAACACTGAAGCTTTCTTT. Translation: CASSIGTGGRNTEAFF. Variable domain in full (rest from reference TRBV28 and TRBJ1-1): DVKVTQSSRYLVKRTGEKVFLECVQDMDHENMFWYRQDPGLGLRLIYFSYDVKMKEKGDIPEGYSVSREKKERFSLILESASTNQTSMYLCASSIGTGGRNTEAFFGQGTRLTVV.

This clone occurred once. The rearrangement links TRBV18 to TRBJ2-7; no firm D call. The CDR3 is made up of 12 amino acids. V was clipped by 6 bases and J by 6 bases, with 12 bases between them. Germline CDR1 is KGHSH and CDR2 is LQKENI. CDR3 nucleotide sequence: TGTGCCAGCTCGACCTTAGCCTCCGAGCAGTACTTC. Its protein is CASSTLASEQYF.

The chain is built from TRBV28 and TRBJ1-2; 7 bases are a match to TRBD1. After removal of 2 bases from V and 7 bases from J, the junction contained 7 bases not matched to a gene. The CDR3 contains 14 residues. Germline CDR1 and CDR2: MDHEN and SYDVKM. The chain's CDR3 is CASSLDRVMGGYTF. The CDR3 DNA reads TGTGCCAGCAGTTTAGACAGGGTCATGGGTGGCTACACCTTC.

This chain connects TRBV2 to TRBJ2-5; 7 bases match TRBD2. The V gene's germline CDR1 is SNHLY and CDR2 FYNNEI. Trimming at V came to 5 bases and at J to 7 bases, leaving 10 bases not matched to a gene. CDR3 length: 14 residues. For the CDR3, the DNA is TGTGCCAGCAGTTCCGGGGGGACTTCTCGGACCCAGTACTTC. Translating gives CASSSGGTSRTQYF.

As regards this clone: The junction shows a germline mismatch at one end, possibly a read error. The chain recombines TRBV25-1 with TRBJ2-1, with 7 positions matching TRBD1. This CDR3 spans 13 amino acids. Per the germline V gene, CDR1 is MGHDK and CDR2 is SYGVNS. The CDR3: CASSEYVPGTVLF. The CDR3 DNA reads TGTGCCAGCAGTGAATATGTCCCTGGGACAGTTCTCTTC.

The chain recombines TRBV28 with TRBJ1-2; maybe TRBD1 (5 bases). This CDR3 is built from 14 residues. Looked up from germline, CDR1 is MDHEN and CDR2 is SYDVKM. Between the trimmed V and J ends, which lost 6 bases and 3 bases, there was a span of 14 bases. The CDR3 DNA follows: TGTGCCAGCAGGCGACCTAGGGGCGACTATGGCTACACCTTC. Translation gives CASRRPRGDYGYTF.

Concerning this clone: The same CDR3 arises from other DNA sequences in this sample as well. The genes are TRBV9 and TRBJ1-4; TRBD1 might be the D (6 bases). The germline V gene encodes CDR1 SGDLS and CDR2 YYNGEE. The CDR3 sequence is 14 residues long. Between the trimmed V and J ends, which lost 7 bases and 0 bases, there was a span of 10 bases. CDR3 in DNA: TGTGCCAGCGGAACAGGGTCAACTAATGAAAAACTGTTTTTT. Translating gives CASGTGSTNEKLFF.

The V and J genes are TRBV29-1 and TRBJ2-1; 11 bases match TRBD2. Germline V CDR1 and CDR2: SQVTM, ANQGSEA. CDR3 length equals 18 residues. CDR3 loop: CAVLEEVAGGLLNNEQFF. CDR3 bases: TGCGCGGTGTTGGAGGAAGTAGCGGGGGGGCTCTTAAACAATGAGCAGTTCTTC.

This rearrangement joins TRBV19 to TRBJ1-5, with 7 positions matching TRBD1. Germline V CDR1 and CDR2: LNHDA, SQIVND (reference sequence). The V and J ends lost 7 bases and 6 bases, in that order; junction bases with no gene match: 15. The CDR3 is made up of 16 amino acids. CDR3 amino acids: CASTAGQFFKPQPQHF. In DNA form, the CDR3 reads TGTGCCAGTACGGCGGGACAGTTCTTCAAACCTCAGCCCCAGCATTTT.

On this clone: The same CDR3 can be traced to other DNA sequences in this sample. The chain is built from TRBV9 and TRBJ2-1; D ambiguous. The CDR3 contains 13 residues. Trimming left V 2 bases short and J 6 bases short, with 9 bases between. The germline V gene encodes CDR1 SGDLS and CDR2 YYNGEE. The chain's CDR3 is CASSVSMANEQFF. The CDR3 DNA follows: TGTGCCAGCAGCGTTTCGATGGCCAATGAGCAGTTCTTC.

The V gene is TRBV7-9, the J gene TRBJ2-7, with D perhaps TRBD1 (6 bases). Germline V gene lookup returns CDR1 SEHNR and CDR2 FQNEAQ (reference sequence). V was shortened by 6 bases and J by 3 bases, with 15 bases between the two germline ends. The CDR3 runs to 14 residues. For the CDR3, the DNA is TGTGCCAGCAGTCCTACGGGACAAATCTACGAGCAGTACTTC. Protein sequence: CASSPTGQIYEQYF. Complete variable domain (other parts from reference TRBV7-9 and TRBJ2-7): DTGVSQNPRHKITKRGQNVTFRCDPISEHNRLYWYRQTLGQGPEFLTYFQNEAQLEKSRLLSDRFSAERPKGSFSTLEIQRTEQGDSAMYLCASSPTGQIYEQYFGPGTRLTVT.

The chain uses TRBV9 and TRBJ1-6; D is undetermined. V was clipped by 0 bases and J by 0 bases, with 7 bases between them. Germline-derived CDR1 and CDR2 are SGDLS and YYNGEE. CDR3 size: 16 residues. Here the CDR3 reads CASSVGWSSYNSPLHF. CDR3 coding DNA: TGTGCCAGCAGCGTAGGTTGGAGCTCCTATAATTCACCCCTCCACTTT.

This rearrangement joins TRBV19 to TRBJ2-2; D gene uncertain. Per germline, CDR1 LNHDA and CDR2 SQIVND (reference sequence). Trimming stripped 2 bases from V and 5 bases from J, with 6 bases between. The CDR3 runs 13 residues. CDR3 bases: TGTGCCAGTAGTATAAGAGAAACCGGGGAGCTGTTTTTT. It is translated as CASSIRETGELFF.

The V gene is TRBV6-5, the J gene TRBJ2-7, with 7 bases fitting TRBD2. CDR3 length: 12 residues. Germline V gene lookup returns CDR1 MNHEY and CDR2 SVGAGI. The V and J ends lost 10 bases and 2 bases, in that order; junction bases with no gene match: 5. CDR3 DNA sequence: TGTGCCACCGTGGGAGGGGCCTACGAGCAGTACTTC. It yields the protein CATVGGAYEQYF.

This chain links TRBV9 with TRBJ2-1; D is ambiguous. Trimming took off 3 bases at V and 9 bases at J, with 13 bases between the two ends. Germline CDR1 is SGDLS and CDR2 is YYNGEE. This CDR3 contains 13 residues. CDR3 sequence: CASSALLSGEQFF. The CDR3 bases are TGTGCCAGCAGCGCCCTCCTTTCGGGTGAGCAGTTCTTC.